These 21 T cell receptor beta chains came from one sample sequenced in a study of blood T cell repertoires in COVID-19. Data came from immunoSEQ multiplex PCR; TCRdb stores just in-frame clones and leaves some out. The sample has fewer than 350,000 clones, approximately 91% seen once; the top ten hold 2.3%. Sequenced: PBMCs or T cells enriched from blood (not recorded which). These receptors came from a woman between 35 and 50 years old with acute COVID-19.

The gene calls are TRBV27 and TRBJ2-7, with TRBD2 as a possible D gene (6 bases). V dropped 3 bases and J dropped 7 bases, with 19 bases sitting between them. The CDR3 spans 15 residues. Per the germline V gene, CDR1 is MNHEY and CDR2 is SMNVEV (reference sequence). The chain's CDR3 is CASSLRRGSSEEQYF. As DNA, the CDR3 is TGTGCCAGCAGTTTGCGTCGGGGGAGTTCGGAAGAGCAGTACTTC.

The genes are TRBV9 and TRBJ1-2; 8 bases fit TRBD1. CDR3 length equals 14 residues. The germline V gene encodes CDR1 SGDLS and CDR2 YYNGEE. The V and J ends lost 5 bases and 0 bases, in that order; junction bases with no gene match: 3. This CDR3 is CASRRTGTNYGYTF. The CDR3 DNA sequence: TGTGCCAGCAGACGGACAGGGACTAACTATGGCTACACCTTC.

The V call is TRBV9, the J call TRBJ2-5; 10 nucleotides line up with TRBD2. CDR1 and CDR2 (germline): SGDLS, YYNGEE. Trimming cost V 0 bases and J 5 bases; bases outside gene matches: 10. The CDR3 is 17 amino acids. The CDR3 DNA sequence: TGTGCCAGCAGCGTAGGTCGGTCTAGCGGGGGTGTGGAGACCCAGTACTTC. Protein: CASSVGRSSGGVETQYF.

CDR3 sequence reads: CASSLPGLAGENTDTQYF. The CDR3 coding sequence is TGTGCCAGCAGCCTACCGGGACTAGCGGGGGAGAACACAGATACGCAGTATTTT. This chain uses TRBV7-9 with TRBJ2-3; the match to TRBD2 covers 14 bases. V trimming: 5 bases; J trimming: 2 bases; junction bases outside the gene matches: 9. The CDR3 is 18 amino acids. Germline lookup yields CDR1 SEHNR and CDR2 FQNEAQ (reference sequence).

The chain recombines TRBV28 with TRBJ1-4, with D unclear. Trimming left V 5 bases short and J 5 bases short, with 15 bases between. The CDR3 has 15 residues. Germline lookup yields CDR1 MDHEN and CDR2 SYDVKM. The CDR3 spells CASSPLIGTNEKLFF. CDR3 bases: TGTGCCAGCAGTCCCTTGATTGGCACCAATGAAAAACTGTTTTTT.

The chain employs TRBV19 and TRBJ1-1; the D is unclear. Germline V lookup: CDR1 LNHDA, CDR2 SQIVND (reference sequence). The V and J ends lost 4 bases and 3 bases respectively, with 15 bases between them. CDR3 length: 15 amino acids. The CDR3 here is CASSTLGGGYTEAFF. The CDR3 DNA sequence: TGTGCCAGTAGTACCCTTGGCGGTGGGTACACTGAAGCTTTCTTT.

This chain uses TRBV11-2 with TRBJ2-1; 9 bases are a match to TRBD1. The CDR3 has 15 amino acids. Looked up from germline, CDR1 is SGHAT and CDR2 is FQNNGV. The J segment lost 8 bases and the V segment lost 2 bases, leaving 7 bases of the junction unmatched. CDR3: CASSLRGQGRDEQFF. CDR3 nucleotide sequence: TGTGCCAGCAGCTTAAGGGGACAGGGTAGGGATGAGCAGTTCTTC.

V usage is TRBV7-9 and J usage is TRBJ1-6, with 8 bases matching TRBD1. From germline, CDR1 is SEHNR and CDR2 FQNEAQ (reference sequence). With 0 bases clipped from V and 7 bases from J, the junction kept 5 bases outside the gene matches. This CDR3 region has 16 residues. The CDR3, as DNA: TGTGCCAGCAGCTTAGCTTTAACAGGGGGGAATTCACCCCTCCACTTT. It yields the protein CASSLALTGGNSPLHF.

V gene TRBV27 combines with J gene TRBJ1-2; TRBD1 agrees at 7 bases. With 2 bases clipped from V and 7 bases from J, the junction kept 7 bases outside the gene matches. Germline-derived CDR1 and CDR2 are MNHEY and SMNVEV (reference sequence). This CDR3 is built from 14 residues. The CDR3 DNA reads TGTGCCAGCAGTTTAGGCCTAGGGGGCTCTGGCTACACCTTC. It specifies CASSLGLGGSGYTF.

V usage is TRBV24-1 and J usage is TRBJ1-4, with 10 bases fitting TRBD1. Per germline, CDR1 KGHDR and CDR2 SFDVKD. The CDR3 runs to 15 residues. After removal of 4 bases from V and 6 bases from J, the junction contained 4 bases not matched to a gene. CDR3 sequence: CATSEAGTGDEKLFF. DNA of the CDR3: TGTGCCACCAGTGAAGCCGGGACAGGGGATGAAAAACTGTTTTTT.

CDR3 nucleotides: TGTGCCAGCAGCCCAGCCGGGACAGGGGACACTGAAGCTTTCTTT. It encodes CASSPAGTGDTEAFF. V gene TRBV3-1 (or the pseudogene TRBV3-2) combines with J gene TRBJ1-1; 10 bases align to TRBD1. From germline, CDR1 is LGHDT and CDR2 YNNKEL (reference sequence). This CDR3 has 15 amino acids. Germline trimming cut 4 bases from V and 3 bases from J; bases unmatched to any gene: 5.

This chain joins TRBV15 and TRBJ1-3; D not certain. Germline V gene lookup returns CDR1 LNHNV and CDR2 YYDKDF (reference sequence). V dropped 1 base and J dropped 4 bases, with 17 bases sitting between them. The CDR3 runs 17 residues. CDR3 coding DNA: TGTGCCACCAGCAGAGGGGCAGGCTCCGTCGTCGGAAACACCATATATTTT. It encodes CATSRGAGSVVGNTIYF.

The genes are TRBV10-3 and TRBJ1-5; 7 bases align to TRBD1. Trimming at V came to 0 bases and at J to 7 bases, leaving 6 bases not matched to a gene. The CDR3 sequence is 15 residues long. Germline CDR1 is ENHRY and CDR2 is SYGVKD. CDR3 region: CAISESSTGHQPQHF. The CDR3 DNA sequence: TGTGCCATCAGTGAGTCCTCGACAGGGCACCAGCCCCAGCATTTT.

The V and J genes are TRBV6-5 and TRBJ2-2, with TRBD1 matching over 12 bases. CDR3 size: 13 residues. CDR1 and CDR2 from the germline V gene are MNHEY and SVGAGI. V was clipped by 8 bases and J by 6 bases; unmatched bases: 1. The CDR3 DNA sequence: TGTGCCAGCGGGACAGGGGGCGCCGGGGAGCTGTTTTTT. Its protein is CASGTGGAGELFF.

The chain couples TRBV4-1 to TRBJ2-1, with TRBD2 matching over 10 bases. Germline CDR1 and CDR2: MGHRA and YSYEKL. The CDR3 length is 15 residues. V lost 4 bases and J lost 8; bases outside the gene matches: 8. In DNA form, the CDR3 reads TGCGCCAGCAGCCCTACTAGCGGGGCTGGTGATGAGCAGTTCTTC. Its protein is CASSPTSGAGDEQFF.

The J gene is TRBJ1-4, the V gene TRBV5-1, with TRBD1 identical over 10 bases. V gave up 5 bases and J gave up 5 bases; unmatched junction bases: 3. The CDR3 sequence is 14 residues long. Per the germline V gene, CDR1 is SGHRS and CDR2 is YFSETQ. This CDR3 reads CASRRTGGNEKLFF. In DNA form, the CDR3 reads TGCGCCAGCAGGAGGACAGGGGGGAATGAAAAACTGTTTTTT.

The V and J genes are TRBV7-9 and TRBJ2-5; a weak D match, TRBD1 (5 bases). Trimming removed 3 bases at V and 1 base at J, with 9 bases between. The CDR3 is 14 residues long. Germline V gene sequence: CDR1 SEHNR, CDR2 FQNEAQ (reference sequence). CDR3 residues: CASSFDSLQETQYF. The CDR3 DNA reads as TGTGCCAGCAGCTTCGACAGCCTCCAAGAGACCCAGTACTTC.

J is TRBJ1-2 and V is TRBV6-5; D is uncertain. This CDR3 spans 12 amino acids. Per germline, CDR1 MNHEY and CDR2 SVGAGI. Trimming took 6 bases from V and 1 from J, leaving 6 bases between them. The DNA of the CDR3 is TGTGCCAGCAGCAACAGTAACTATGGCTACACCTTC. It specifies CASSNSNYGYTF.

The rearrangement links TRBV30 to TRBJ2-5; TRBD1 matches at 9 bases. The CDR3 sequence is 15 residues long. Germline lookup yields CDR1 GTSNPN and CDR2 SVGIG (reference sequence). J was trimmed by 5 bases and V by 5 bases; bases with no gene match: 12. The CDR3 DNA is TGTGCCTGGGGACGGGGGACAGGGATGTTCGAGACCCAGTACTTC. Translated, it gives CAWGRGTGMFETQYF.

The rearrangement uses TRBV30 and TRBJ2-5, with 9 positions matching TRBD2. With V trimmed by 3 bases and J by 4 bases, 6 bases remained unmatched. Per the germline V gene, CDR1 is GTSNPN and CDR2 is SVGIG (reference sequence). The CDR3 is 14 residues long. The CDR3, as DNA: TGTGCCTGGAGCGGCGGGGGGGCCCCAGAGACCCAGTACTTC. This gives the protein CAWSGGGAPETQYF.

V gene TRBV4-3 combines with J gene TRBJ2-3, with 14 bases identical to TRBD2. V lost 6 bases and J lost 5; bases outside the gene matches: 10. The CDR3 contains 17 residues. Looked up from germline, CDR1 is LGHNA and CDR2 is YSLEER. This CDR3 reads CASSRLAGGGFGDTQYF. The CDR3 bases are TGCGCCAGCAGTAGACTAGCGGGAGGGGGGTTCGGAGATACGCAGTATTTT.